One T cell receptor (beta chain) is described in this entry. This clonotype was seen a handful of times. Its cognate antigen has yet to be identified. Base-call qualities are not available, and no considerably larger clone is one nucleotide away. This specimen belongs to a study of T cell repertoires in cytomegalovirus infection (dated by TCRdb to between 2017 and 2020). Study-level background: Donor HLA type was relevant to the analysis, as public TCR beta signatures indicated carriage of CMV infection together with the matching HLA type.

Sequenced using an Illumina HiSeq 1500. TCRdb ran its own pipeline on the public reads, namely fastp trimming at Q25 and MiXCR clone calling, and kept in-frame beta chains. Rows are combined by CDR3 protein, so each entry shows the most common genes and DNA. This sample lists roughly 630,000 distinct CDR3 sequences; 24% were detected once. Approximately 8% of the sample lies in the top ten. The germline V gene (reference sequence) provides CDR1 LNHDA and CDR2 SQIVND. V is pared back by 0 bases and J by 5 bases, with 8 bases lying between the germline termini. Including cysteine and phenylalanine, the CDR3 has 14 amino acids. This entry keeps only the CDR3 DNA: 42 bases, framed from base 1. Overall study results and their limits: Carriers of CMV infection plus the relevant HLA type were discriminated by the cumulative frequency of public TCR beta family members in the study cohort and in an independent roughly 340-donor cohort. In the ex vivo response, HLA-C-restricted CMV-specific TCR beta clonotypes were dominant, and in two of eight donors the single most frequent clonotype came from this HLA-C-restricted group.

Specimen: CD8+ T cells from PBMCs. The TCR comes from a human donor in good health (CMV status not recorded). Some clones in this sample may be carry-over from other donors' samples. The chain employs TRBV19 and TRBJ1-5, with the D gene call left open. The DNA sequence follows: TGTGCCAGTAGTATAGATCGAGGGTATCAGCCCCAGCATTTT. Its coded protein is CASSIDRGYQPQHF.